These 12 T cell receptor beta chains share one sample of origin, sequenced in a study of memory CD4+ T cells and cytomegalovirus serostatus (dated by TCRdb to about 2019). Single viable CD3+CD4+CD8-CD45RO+ cells were sorted as memory CD4+ T cells on a FACSAria II. Receptors were amplified or captured by the immunoSEQ multiplex PCR assay. TCRdb took this table from immuneACCESS and kept in-frame rearrangements with V and J called. Such tables lack part of the clones; where checked against another copy, unresolved V genes explain under half of the gap, and the rest is unexplained. In this sample the table shows around 60,000 clones, 75% to 80% of which occur a single time. The biggest ten clones account for 0.75% to 0.9% of the sample. Sequenced input: memory CD4+ T cells from blood. The receptors derive from an adult in good health and CMV-seronegative.

The rearrangement uses TRBV6-5 and TRBJ1-2; D gene unclear. The CDR3 sequence is 10 residues long. Trimming pared 10 bases from V and 7 bases from J, leaving 10 bases between. Germline V gives CDR1 MNHEY, CDR2 SVGAGI. The CDR3 DNA reads as TGTGCCACCCGGCGTCGTGGCTACACCTTC. It encodes CATRRRGYTF.

V usage is TRBV7-2 and J usage is TRBJ2-1, with unresolved D. V gave up 1 base and J gave up 5 bases, with 9 bases separating them. CDR1 is SGHTA and CDR2 is FQGNSA in the germline V gene. This CDR3 spans 14 amino acids. The CDR3 protein is CASSLGRAHNEQFF. DNA for the CDR3: TGTGCCAGCAGCTTAGGTCGGGCCCACAATGAGCAGTTCTTC.

The rearrangement uses TRBV5-8 and TRBJ1-4, with TRBD1 matching 12 bases. V lost 4 bases and J lost 7; bases outside the gene matches: 8. The germline V gene encodes CDR1 SGHTS and CDR2 YDEGEE. The CDR3 length is 16 residues. The CDR3 nucleotides are TGTGCCAGCAGCCGGGGACAGGGGGCCCGGGCTGAAAAACTGTTTTTT. Translated, it gives CASSRGQGARAEKLFF.

The gene calls are TRBV6-5 and TRBJ1-1; the D is unclear. The V end lost 7 bases, the J end lost 7 bases, and 22 bases lay between the germline ends. CDR3 length: 15 residues. Germline V gene lookup returns CDR1 MNHEY and CDR2 SVGAGI. The CDR3 region is CASKYGIAAASEAFF. CDR3 coding DNA: TGTGCCAGCAAGTACGGCATCGCAGCGGCTAGTGAAGCTTTCTTT.

The chain employs TRBV29-1 and TRBJ1-5; D call uncertain. In germline, CDR1 is SQVTM, CDR2 ANQGSEA. This CDR3 is built from 13 residues. Trimming cost V 8 bases and J 7 bases, with 18 bases left between them. The CDR3 sequence: CSTSSGREQPQHF. DNA of the CDR3: TGCAGCACGTCCAGCGGGAGAGAGCAGCCCCAGCATTTT.

In nucleotides, the CDR3 is TGTGCCAGCAGTGTAACGGGGTTCGGGGGCTACACCTTC. Translation: CASSVTGFGGYTF. This chain joins TRBV6-1 and TRBJ1-2; the D is unclear. The germline CDR1 and CDR2 sequences are MNHNS and SASEGT. The CDR3 length is 13 residues. Trimming stripped 4 bases from V and 8 bases from J, with 14 bases between.

This clone was seen only once. V is TRBV28 and J is TRBJ2-5; D gene unclear. CDR1 is MDHEN, CDR2 SYDVKM, per germline. V lost 6 bases and J lost 5, with 13 bases in between. The CDR3 extends over 13 amino acids. CDR3 DNA sequence: TGTGCCAGCAGGCCTAGTGCAGCGGAGACCCAGTACTTC. It specifies CASRPSAAETQYF. Filled out from reference TRBV28 and TRBJ2-5, the complete variable domain reads DVKVTQSSRYLVKRTGEKVFLECVQDMDHENMFWYRQDPGLGLRLIYFSYDVKMKEKGDIPEGYSVSREKKERFSLILESASTNQTSMYLCASRPSAAETQYFGPGTRLLVL.

Note on this clone: Other nucleotide sequences from this sample produce the same CDR3. V usage is TRBV9 and J usage is TRBJ1-1; D gene uncertain. The CDR3 length is 13 residues. V shed 1 base and J shed 1 base, with 5 bases lying between them. Per the germline V gene, CDR1 is SGDLS and CDR2 is YYNGEE. This chain's CDR3 is CASSVQPNTEAFF. The CDR3 DNA is TGTGCCAGCAGCGTACAACCGAACACTGAAGCTTTCTTT. The entire variable domain, with the rest obtained from reference TRBV9 and TRBJ1-1, is as follows: DSGVTQTPKHLITATGQRVTLRCSPRSGDLSVYWYQQSLDQGLQFLIQYYNGEERAKGNILERFSAQQFPDLHSELNLSSLELGDSALYFCASSVQPNTEAFFGQGTRLTVV.

This chain uses TRBV6-5 with TRBJ1-1; 7 bases are a match to TRBD1. The V gene's germline CDR1 is MNHEY and CDR2 SVGAGI. V lost 6 bases and J lost 4; bases outside the gene matches: 11. This CDR3 contains 15 residues. The CDR3 nucleotides read TGTGCCAGCAGCGCCTACGAACAGGGGTCCACTGAAGCTTTCTTT. Its protein product is CASSAYEQGSTEAFF.

The chain uses TRBV29-1 and TRBJ2-1; TRBD1 agrees at 7 bases. The V gene end was trimmed by 0 bases and the J gene end by 4 bases; junction bases not matched to a gene: 6. Per germline, CDR1 SQVTM and CDR2 ANQGSEA. This CDR3 is built from 15 residues. DNA for the CDR3: TGCAGCGTTGAAGATCAAACAGGGGCTTACAATGAGCAGTTCTTC. This gives the protein CSVEDQTGAYNEQFF.

This chain links TRBV4-1 with TRBJ1-4; D is possibly TRBD1 (5 bases). The CDR3 runs to 18 residues. V lost 0 bases, J lost 7 bases, and 21 bases lay in between. Germline V gives CDR1 MGHRA, CDR2 YSYEKL. The CDR3: CASSQEPLAGGKGEKLFF. The CDR3 DNA follows: TGCGCCAGCAGCCAAGAACCACTCGCGGGGGGAAAGGGTGAAAAACTGTTTTTT.

The chain is built from TRBV27 and TRBJ1-2, with D maybe TRBD1 (5 bases). The germline CDR1 and CDR2 sequences are MNHEY and SMNVEV (reference sequence). The CDR3 runs 15 residues. With 6 bases removed from V and 4 bases from J, the gap between germline ends came to 18 bases. The CDR3 loop is CASSQAWGGAYGYTF. DNA for the CDR3: TGTGCCAGCAGCCAAGCCTGGGGGGGAGCCTATGGCTACACCTTC.